This TCR beta chain was identified in a study of CD8+ T cells in alopecia areata. Per germline, CDR1 SGHDT and CDR2 YYEEEE. CDR3 length equals 12 residues. V dropped 0 bases and J dropped 10 bases, with 10 bases sitting between them. Researchers picked out CD4+ and CD8+ T cells from PBMCs by sorting. The study's findings and limits: Sequencing of scalp samples also captures resident alphabeta T cells of normal skin. Higher clonality and more expanded CD8+ clones appeared in lesional than normal scalp.

This clone occurred a few times. As yet, its antigen is unknown. Isolated RNA was reverse transcribed into cDNA used as the sequencing template. Produced via immunoSEQ multiplex PCR; TCRdb's table is partial and in-frame only. The top ten hold 20% to 25% of the sample, which has 100,000 to 130,000 clones, approximately 61% seen once. The sample consisted of NKG2D-low CD8+ T cells sorted from blood. The V gene is TRBV5-6, the J gene TRBJ1-1; the D gene is possibly TRBD1 (6 bases). This TCR was sampled from a human donor with alopecia areata. CDR3 DNA: TGTGCCAGCAGCTTGGGGGGGCTAGGAGCTTTCTTT. Translating it yields CASSLGGLGAFF.